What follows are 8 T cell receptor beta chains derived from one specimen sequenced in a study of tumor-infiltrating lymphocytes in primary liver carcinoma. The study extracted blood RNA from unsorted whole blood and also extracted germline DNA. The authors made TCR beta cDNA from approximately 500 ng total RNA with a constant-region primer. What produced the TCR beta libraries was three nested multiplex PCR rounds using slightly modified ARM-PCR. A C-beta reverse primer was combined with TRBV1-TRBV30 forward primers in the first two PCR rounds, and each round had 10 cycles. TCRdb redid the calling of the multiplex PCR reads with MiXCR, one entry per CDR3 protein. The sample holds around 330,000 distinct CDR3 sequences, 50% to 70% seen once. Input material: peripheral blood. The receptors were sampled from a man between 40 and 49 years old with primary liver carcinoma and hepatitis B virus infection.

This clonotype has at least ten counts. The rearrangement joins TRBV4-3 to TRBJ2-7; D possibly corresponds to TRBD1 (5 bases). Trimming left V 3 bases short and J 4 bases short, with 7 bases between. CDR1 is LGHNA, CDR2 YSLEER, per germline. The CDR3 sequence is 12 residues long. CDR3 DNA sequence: TGCGCCAGCAGCCAGGACAATTACGAGCAGTACTTC. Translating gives CASSQDNYEQYF.

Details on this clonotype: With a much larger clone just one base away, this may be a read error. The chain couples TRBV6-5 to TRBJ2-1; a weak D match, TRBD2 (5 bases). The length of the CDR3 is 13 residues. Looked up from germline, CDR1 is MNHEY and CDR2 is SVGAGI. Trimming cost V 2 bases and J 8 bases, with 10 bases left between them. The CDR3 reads CASSYPEGDEQFF. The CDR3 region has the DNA TGTGCCAGCAGTTACCCTGAGGGCGATGAGCAGTTCTTC.

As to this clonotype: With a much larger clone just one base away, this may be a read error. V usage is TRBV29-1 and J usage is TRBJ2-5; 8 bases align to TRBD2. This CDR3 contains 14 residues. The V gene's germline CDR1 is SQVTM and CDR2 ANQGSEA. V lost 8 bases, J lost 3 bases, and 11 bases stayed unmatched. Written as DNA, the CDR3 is TGCAGCATAGACGGGAGGGCCGGCGAAGAGACCCAGTACTTC. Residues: CSIDGRAGEETQYF.

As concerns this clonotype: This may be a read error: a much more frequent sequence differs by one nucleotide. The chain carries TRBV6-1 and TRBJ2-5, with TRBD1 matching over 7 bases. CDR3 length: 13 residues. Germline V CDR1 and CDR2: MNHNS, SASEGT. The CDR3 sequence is CTSRDRDQETQYF. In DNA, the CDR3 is TGTACCAGCAGGGACAGAGACCAAGAGACCCAGTACTTC.

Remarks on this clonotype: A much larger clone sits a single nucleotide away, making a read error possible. The CDR3 sequence: CASSRELPVGAEQETQYF. CDR3 DNA: TGTGCCAGCAGCCGAGAATTGCCAGTGGGGGCGGAGCAAGAGACCCAGTACTTC. The genes are TRBV4-2 and TRBJ2-5, with D perhaps TRBD1 (6 bases). The germline gives CDR1 LGHNA, CDR2 YNFKEQ. The CDR3 totals 18 residues. V gave up 4 bases and J gave up 2 bases, with 23 bases separating them.

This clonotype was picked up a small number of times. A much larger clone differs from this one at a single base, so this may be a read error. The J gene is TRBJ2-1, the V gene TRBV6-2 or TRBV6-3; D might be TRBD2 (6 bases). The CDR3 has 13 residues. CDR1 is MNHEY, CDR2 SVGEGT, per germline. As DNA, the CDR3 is TGTGCCAGCAGTCCACTCCCCTGCGGCGGGGTAAAATTC. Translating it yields CASSPLPCGGVKF.

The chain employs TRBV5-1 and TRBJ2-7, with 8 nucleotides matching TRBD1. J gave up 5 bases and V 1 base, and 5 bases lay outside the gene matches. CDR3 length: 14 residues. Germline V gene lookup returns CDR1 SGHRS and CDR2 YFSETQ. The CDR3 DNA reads TGCGCCAGCAGCTTGTGGGGGACAGGCGACGAGCAGTACTTC. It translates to CASSLWGTGDEQYF.

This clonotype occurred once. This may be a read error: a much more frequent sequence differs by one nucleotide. The chain's CDR3 is CASSPFRDSSYNEQFF. The CDR3 bases are TGCGCCAGCAGCCCCTTTAGGGACAGCTCCTACAATGAGCAGTTCTTC. The chain uses TRBV4-1 and TRBJ2-1; TRBD1 aligns across 7 bases. V lost 4 bases and J lost 0; bases outside the gene matches: 6. The CDR3 length is 16 residues. Germline-derived CDR1 and CDR2 are MGHRA and YSYEKL.